Below, 22 T cell receptor beta chains from the same sample are listed, as sequenced in a study of T cell responses to AZD1222 COVID-19 vaccine listed by TCRdb under 2021. Libraries were built with the immunoSEQ multiplex PCR assay. TCRdb mirrors the immuneACCESS table, restricted to in-frame sequences. Some clones are absent from its copies; in checked studies, under half trace to an unresolved V gene, and the reason for the others is unknown. This sample comprises around 72,000 clones, about four fifths of them detected only once. More than 5% of the sample is in the top ten clones. The meaning of the sample's time point label: baseline before first vaccination. Sequencing was performed on peripheral blood, taken on day 0 of AZD1222 vaccination. The receptors were gathered from an adult in good health.

The gene calls are TRBV5-6 and TRBJ2-1; tentative D call: TRBD2 (6 bases). CDR1 and CDR2 (germline): SGHDT, YYEEEE. Trimming shortened V by 4 bases and J by 0 bases, and 11 bases separated the two germline ends. The CDR3 extends over 15 amino acids. CDR3 amino acids: CASSRDFVSYNEQFF. The CDR3 coding sequence is TGTGCCAGCAGCCGGGACTTCGTCTCCTACAATGAGCAGTTCTTC.

The V gene is TRBV28, the J gene TRBJ2-7; possibly TRBD2 for D (7 bases). The CDR3 is 15 residues long. The V gene lost 6 bases and the J gene lost 2 bases, with 17 bases spanning the gap. From germline, CDR1 is MDHEN and CDR2 SYDVKM. CDR3 residues: CASSEWRGQTYEQYF. The CDR3 DNA follows: TGTGCCAGCAGCGAGTGGCGGGGGCAAACCTACGAGCAGTACTTC.

V is TRBV27 and J is TRBJ2-1, with D possibly being TRBD2 (5 bases). Germline V gene data show CDR1 as MNHEY and CDR2 as SMNVEV (reference sequence). V dropped 3 bases and J dropped 6 bases, with 6 bases sitting between them. There are 12 residues in the CDR3. The CDR3, as DNA: TGTGCCAGCAGTTTTGGGAGCAATGAGCAGTTCTTC. Translation: CASSFGSNEQFF.

The J gene is TRBJ1-2, the V gene TRBV29-1, with 12 positions matching TRBD1. CDR1 is SQVTM, CDR2 ANQGSEA, per germline. The CDR3 extends over 13 amino acids. V lost 6 bases and J lost 2; bases outside the gene matches: 1. Here the CDR3 reads CSVGTGGNYGYTF. The DNA for the CDR3 is TGCAGCGTCGGGACAGGGGGCAACTATGGCTACACCTTC. The complete variable domain, with remaining parts taken from reference TRBV29-1 and TRBJ1-2, reads SAVISQKPSRDICQRGTSLTIQCQVDSQVTMMFWYRQQPGQSLTLIATANQGSEATYESGFVIDKFPISRPNLTFSTLTVSNMSPEDSSIYLCSVGTGGNYGYTFGSGTRLTVV.

This clone came up once. This chain joins TRBV3-1 (or the pseudogene TRBV3-2) and TRBJ2-1; maybe TRBD2 (7 bases). The germline V and J ends were trimmed by 4 bases and 6 bases, with 13 bases remaining between them. The CDR3 spans 14 residues. From germline, CDR1 is LGHDT and CDR2 YNNKEL (reference sequence). CDR3 in amino acids: CASSLGGGLNEQFF. The CDR3, as DNA: TGTGCCAGCAGCCTGGGGGGGGGCCTCAATGAGCAGTTCTTC.

The gene calls are TRBV29-1 and TRBJ1-2; D unresolved. This CDR3 is built from 11 residues. The V gene lost 7 bases and the J gene lost 8 bases, with 14 bases spanning the gap. Per the germline V gene, CDR1 is SQVTM and CDR2 is ANQGSEA. The CDR3 DNA reads as TGCAGCGCTAGGGTCCAGGAAGGCTACACCTTC. Translated: CSARVQEGYTF.

The gene calls are TRBV9 and TRBJ2-2, with D hard to call. Trimming stripped 0 bases from V and 5 bases from J, with 5 bases between. The germline CDR1 and CDR2 sequences are SGDLS and YYNGEE. The CDR3 is 13 residues long. The CDR3 bases are TGTGCCAGCAGCGTAGACGGAACCGGGGAGCTGTTTTTT. Protein product: CASSVDGTGELFF.

The genes are TRBV28 and TRBJ1-1; TRBD1 might be the D (5 bases). The ends were cut back, 2 bases at V and 6 bases at J, with 10 bases in the middle. The CDR3 extends over 13 amino acids. Per germline, CDR1 MDHEN and CDR2 SYDVKM. In DNA form, the CDR3 reads TGTGCCAGCAGTTTAAACAGGTTCGCTGAAGCTTTCTTT. It yields the protein CASSLNRFAEAFF.

In its sample, this clone was seen once. The J gene is TRBJ1-2, the V gene TRBV29-1, with a tentative D call TRBD1 (6 bases). The germline V gene has CDR1 SQVTM and CDR2 ANQGSEA. The length of the CDR3 is 14 residues. The V and J ends lost 1 base and 8 bases respectively, with 17 bases between them. In DNA form, the CDR3 reads TGCAGCGTTGAAGGACAGGCGGGCCTGCGGGGCTACACCTTC. This encodes CSVEGQAGLRGYTF.

This clone was observed a single time. The chain couples TRBV7-3 to TRBJ1-6; no definite D call. The germline V gene has CDR1 SGHTA and CDR2 FQGTGA. Trimming left V 2 bases short and J 6 bases short, with 11 bases between. This CDR3 region has 15 residues. CDR3 DNA: TGTGCCAGCAGCTTAGTCCCCTTTGGTAATTCACCCCTCCACTTT. As protein: CASSLVPFGNSPLHF.

The genes are TRBV6-5 and TRBJ2-3; 8 bases match TRBD2. CDR3 length equals 14 residues. In germline, CDR1 is MNHEY, CDR2 SVGAGI. After removal of 6 bases from V and 3 bases from J, the junction contained 5 bases not matched to a gene. In nucleotides, the CDR3 is TGTGCCAGCAGAGGACTAGCCATGACAGATACGCAGTATTTT. Translating it yields CASRGLAMTDTQYF.

This clone was observed once. The chain is built from TRBV7-2 and TRBJ1-1, with D maybe TRBD1 (5 bases). Looked up from germline, CDR1 is SGHTA and CDR2 is FQGNSA. The V and J ends lost 6 bases and 4 bases respectively, with 12 bases between them. CDR3 size: 13 residues. The CDR3 sequence: CASRDAGSTEAFF. CDR3 nucleotides: TGTGCCAGCAGAGACGCAGGGAGCACTGAAGCTTTCTTT.

This chain links TRBV9 with TRBJ1-1; TRBD1 might be the D (6 bases). The germline gives CDR1 SGDLS, CDR2 YYNGEE. This CDR3 comprises 16 residues. The V and J ends lost 8 bases and 1 base respectively, with 21 bases between them. The CDR3 coding sequence is TGTGCCAGTAGTTCTACACCGGGGGCACCGAACACTGAAGCTTTCTTT. It yields the protein CASSSTPGAPNTEAFF.

CDR3 coding DNA: TGTGCCAGCAGTCCTACAGGGGCCGCAGGTCAGCCCCAGCATTTT. Its protein product is CASSPTGAAGQPQHF. The rearrangement uses TRBV6-5 and TRBJ1-5, with TRBD1 matching 7 bases. Germline lookup yields CDR1 MNHEY and CDR2 SVGAGI. This CDR3 is built from 15 residues. V was clipped by 5 bases and J by 6 bases; unmatched bases: 10.

The J gene is TRBJ1-2, the V gene TRBV2; D not certain. The V end was cut by 6 bases, the J end by 1 base, with 12 bases between. The CDR3 is 14 amino acids. The germline V gene has CDR1 SNHLY and CDR2 FYNNEI. The CDR3 nucleotides are TGTGCCAGCAGCCTGGGCAGGATTAACTATGGCTACACCTTC. Protein sequence: CASSLGRINYGYTF.

V gene TRBV5-1 combines with J gene TRBJ1-2; 10 bases fit TRBD1. CDR3 length equals 14 residues. CDR1 is SGHRS, CDR2 YFSETQ, per germline. V was clipped by 5 bases and J by 5 bases; unmatched bases: 6. The CDR3 sequence: CASRSGTGEYGYTF. CDR3 nucleotide sequence: TGCGCCAGCAGGTCTGGGACAGGGGAATATGGCTACACCTTC.

This chain links TRBV28 with TRBJ1-5; D is unclear. Germline V gene sequence: CDR1 MDHEN, CDR2 SYDVKM. The CDR3 contains 14 residues. Trimming removed 3 bases from V and 5 bases from J, with 11 bases in between. The CDR3 is CASSLPMDHQPQHF. For the CDR3, the DNA is TGTGCCAGCAGTTTGCCCATGGACCATCAGCCCCAGCATTTT.

V gene TRBV9 combines with J gene TRBJ1-2, with D tentatively TRBD1 (5 bases). Trimming cost V 1 base and J 6 bases, with 13 bases left between them. The CDR3 totals 14 residues. Germline CDR1 reads SGDLS; CDR2 reads YYNGEE. The CDR3 is CASSVRGDWDGYTF. The CDR3 region has the DNA TGTGCCAGCAGCGTAAGGGGCGATTGGGATGGCTACACCTTC.

In its sample, this clone was seen once. V is TRBV6-5 and J is TRBJ2-7, with D perhaps matching TRBD1 (5 bases). V was clipped by 8 bases and J by 2 bases, with 13 bases between them. The CDR3 is 13 amino acids. CDR1 and CDR2 (germline): MNHEY, SVGAGI. The CDR3: CASDSPGTYEQYF. The CDR3 region has the DNA TGTGCCAGCGACAGTCCAGGGACCTACGAGCAGTACTTC.

This clone was detected only a few times. The V gene is TRBV11-2, the J gene TRBJ2-7; TRBD1 aligns across 8 bases. Germline V gene lookup returns CDR1 SGHAT and CDR2 FQNNGV. V was clipped by 5 bases and J by 3 bases; unmatched bases: 9. CDR3 length: 15 residues. This CDR3 reads CASSHGQGSSYEQYF. As DNA, the CDR3 is TGTGCCAGCAGCCATGGACAGGGTTCGAGCTACGAGCAGTACTTC.

The chain is built from TRBV11-1 and TRBJ1-1; TRBD1 is a possible D gene (5 bases). V lost 2 bases and J 3 bases, leaving 10 bases between the germline ends. Germline CDR1 reads SGHAT; CDR2 reads FQDESV (reference sequence). The CDR3 totals 14 residues. Here the CDR3 reads CASSLSAGYTEAFF. The CDR3 DNA follows: TGTGCCAGCAGCTTATCAGCAGGGTACACTGAAGCTTTCTTT. The variable domain in full, completed from reference TRBV11-1 and TRBJ1-1, reads EAEVAQSPRYKITEKSQAVAFWCDPISGHATLYWYRQILGQGPELLVQFQDESVVDDSQLPKDRFSAERLKGVDSTLKIQPAELGDSAMYLCASSLSAGYTEAFFGQGTRLTVV.

V is TRBV9 and J is TRBJ2-1, with D possibly TRBD1 on 6 matching bases. Per the germline V gene, CDR1 is SGDLS and CDR2 is YYNGEE. Between the trimmed V and J ends, which lost 0 bases and 7 bases, there was a span of 8 bases. The CDR3 consists of 13 residues. This chain's CDR3 is CASSVGTANEQFF. CDR3 nucleotide sequence: TGTGCCAGCAGCGTAGGGACAGCGAATGAGCAGTTCTTC.